This T cell receptor beta chain was obtained from a study of T cell changes during pregnancy in multiple sclerosis. Germline lookup yields CDR1 GTSNPN and CDR2 SVGIG (reference sequence). CDR3 size: 16 residues. V gave up 0 bases and J gave up 1 base; unmatched junction bases: 2. Repertoires were generated with immunoSEQ multiplex PCR, while TCRdb's copy carries only in-frame clones and drops some. The repertoire holds over 85,000 clones, with roughly nine tenths as singletons. J is TRBJ2-4 and V is TRBV30; 11 nucleotides match TRBD2. This specimen consisted of peripheral blood, obtained after pregnancy. The receptor was isolated from a female donor in good health, enrolled as a control in a pregnancy study. This CDR3 reads CAWSVSSGGAKNIQYF. As DNA, the CDR3 is TGTGCCTGGAGTGTCTCTAGCGGGGGGGCCAAAAACATTCAGTACTTC.